This section outlines one TCR beta chain sequence together with its context. The antigen remains undetermined. This sample stems from a study of early T cells in non-severe SARS-CoV-2 infection. Overall study: The sequenced material was bulk RNA from unsorted whole blood, and its chains were unpaired. Study findings and constraints: In VDJdb matching, anti-spike CD8 responses were favored while private and CD4 specificities went missing.

CDR1 and CDR2 (germline): LGHDT, YNNKEL (reference sequence). Between the trimmed V and J ends, which lost 4 bases and 0 bases, there was a span of 12 bases. The CDR3 has 15 amino acids. Unique molecular identifiers tagged individual cDNA molecules. TCRdb reanalysed the 5' RACE reads using MiXCR and keeps one entry per CDR3 protein. The sample has 50,000 or so distinct CDR3 sequences, around 13% seen once; the top ten hold roughly 10%. Sequenced sample: whole blood. This receptor was taken from an adult who was a healthcare worker with PCR-confirmed SARS-CoV-2 infection or an uninfected control (not recorded which). The chain is built from TRBV3-1 and TRBJ1-1; TRBD1 is a possible D gene (6 bases). CDR3 region: CASSRSTGMNTEAFF. In DNA, the CDR3 is TGTGCCAGCAGCCGGTCTACAGGGATGAACACTGAAGCTTTCTTT.